These 8 T cell receptor beta chains came from one sample sequenced in a study of blood T cell repertoires in COVID-19. The data were produced by immunoSEQ multiplex PCR, yet TCRdb's version contains in-frame clones alone and is incomplete. The sample contains hundreds of thousands of clones, about 91% of which appear only once. The sequencing sample was made of peripheral blood. The receptors were sampled from a woman aged 45-59 years with COVID-19, enrolled during active disease.

The chain uses TRBV6-6 and TRBJ1-1; D is possibly TRBD1 (6 bases). The CDR3 runs 15 residues. The V end was cut by 2 bases, the J end by 1 base, with 11 bases between. The germline V gene has CDR1 MNHNY and CDR2 SVGAGI (reference sequence). The CDR3 DNA follows: TGTGCCAGCAGTTACGGTAACAGGGAGAACACTGAAGCTTTCTTT. Amino acid sequence: CASSYGNRENTEAFF.

The chain recombines TRBV7-9 with TRBJ2-3, with D possibly matching TRBD1 (6 bases). Germline values: CDR1 SEHNR, CDR2 FQNEAQ (reference sequence). Between the trimmed V and J ends, which lost 5 bases and 4 bases, there was a span of 13 bases. The length of the CDR3 is 14 residues. The CDR3 bases are TGTGCCAGCAGCGAAACACAGGGAGCAGATACGCAGTATTTT. This encodes CASSETQGADTQYF.

The CDR3 is CASSLFTGHYGYTF. The CDR3, as DNA: TGTGCCAGCAGTTTATTTACAGGGCACTATGGCTACACCTTC. The chain has TRBV27 and TRBJ1-2; a possible D gene is TRBD1 (6 bases). The CDR3 runs 14 residues. Germline V gene sequence: CDR1 MNHEY, CDR2 SMNVEV (reference sequence). The V gene lost 1 base and the J gene lost 3 bases, with 9 bases spanning the gap.

The chain has TRBV27 and TRBJ2-5; D perhaps matches TRBD2 (5 bases). Germline loops: CDR1 MNHEY, CDR2 SMNVEV (reference sequence). The length of the CDR3 is 12 residues. The V end was cut by 9 bases, the J end by 4 bases, with 12 bases between. As DNA, the CDR3 is TGTGCCAGATCCCCGGCGGGAGAGACCCAGTACTTC. Translated: CARSPAGETQYF.

The V gene is TRBV5-4, the J gene TRBJ1-2; 7 bases map to TRBD1. Germline V CDR1 and CDR2: SGHNT, YYREEE (reference sequence). V was clipped by 3 bases and J by 9 bases; unmatched bases: 8. This CDR3 has 13 amino acids. CDR3: CASSSGTAYRYTF. The CDR3 DNA follows: TGTGCCAGCAGCTCCGGGACAGCTTATCGCTACACCTTC.

V usage is TRBV4-1 and J usage is TRBJ1-4, with 10 bases matching TRBD1. The CDR3 is 18 amino acids. The ends lost 1 base at V and 7 bases at J; junction bases unmatched: 12. Looked up from germline, CDR1 is MGHRA and CDR2 is YSYEKL. The CDR3 loop reads CASSQAVRGGQGIEKLFF. CDR3 coding DNA: TGCGCCAGCAGCCAAGCCGTAAGGGGGGGACAGGGGATTGAAAAACTGTTTTTT.

The J gene is TRBJ2-5, the V gene TRBV10-3, with 7 bases identical to TRBD1. Germline-derived CDR1 and CDR2 are ENHRY and SYGVKD. CDR3 length equals 13 residues. The J segment lost 5 bases and the V segment lost 4 bases, leaving 4 bases of the junction unmatched. The CDR3, as DNA: TGTGCCATCAGTGTGACAGGGCAGGAGACCCAGTACTTC. Residues: CAISVTGQETQYF.

The chain couples TRBV7-6 to TRBJ2-6, with D unresolved. CDR3 length equals 16 residues. Trimming left V 0 bases short and J 0 bases short, with 6 bases between. Germline V lookup: CDR1 SGHVS, CDR2 FNYEAQ. CDR3 protein: CASSLAVDSGANVLTF. The CDR3 DNA follows: TGTGCCAGCAGCTTAGCGGTAGACTCTGGGGCCAACGTCCTGACTTTC.